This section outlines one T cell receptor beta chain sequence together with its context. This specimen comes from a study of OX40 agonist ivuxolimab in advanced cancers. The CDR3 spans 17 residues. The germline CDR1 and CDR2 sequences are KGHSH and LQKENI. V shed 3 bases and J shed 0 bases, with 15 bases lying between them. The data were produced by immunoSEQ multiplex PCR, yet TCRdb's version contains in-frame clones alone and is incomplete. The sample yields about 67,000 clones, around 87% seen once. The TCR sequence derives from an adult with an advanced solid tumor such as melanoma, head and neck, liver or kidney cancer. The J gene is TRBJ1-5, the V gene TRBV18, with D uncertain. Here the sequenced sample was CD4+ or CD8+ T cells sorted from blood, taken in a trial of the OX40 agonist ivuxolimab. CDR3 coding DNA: TGTGCCAGCTCACCGTCACAGCTTCTTAATAGCAATCAGCCCCAGCATTTT. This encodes CASSPSQLLNSNQPQHF.